The 13 T cell receptor beta chains reported below all come from one sample, sequenced in a study of blood T cell repertoires in COVID-19. Method: immunoSEQ multiplex PCR; TCRdb's copy keeps in-frame clones and lacks some. The data contain 300,000 to 450,000 clones, around 84% of them singletons. Input material: peripheral blood. Receptors were obtained from a woman younger than 35 with acute or convalescent COVID-19.

The V gene is TRBV18, the J gene TRBJ2-7; D not certain. Germline-derived CDR1 and CDR2 are KGHSH and LQKENI. The CDR3 contains 13 residues. Between the trimmed V and J ends, which lost 2 bases and 4 bases, there was a span of 9 bases. Here the CDR3 DNA reads TGTGCCAGCTCACCATTACTCCGGTACGAGCAGTACTTC. It translates to CASSPLLRYEQYF.

The V gene is TRBV9, the J gene TRBJ2-1, with D perhaps matching TRBD2 (5 bases). Germline V CDR1 and CDR2: SGDLS, YYNGEE. This CDR3 has 12 amino acids. Trimming shortened V by 0 bases and J by 8 bases, and 6 bases separated the two germline ends. The CDR3 here is CASSVVGDEQFF. In DNA, the CDR3 is TGTGCCAGCAGCGTAGTCGGGGATGAGCAGTTCTTC.

The rearrangement uses TRBV10-3 and TRBJ2-5; 8 nucleotides agree with TRBD2. CDR1 is ENHRY, CDR2 SYGVKD, per germline. The CDR3 covers 15 residues. V lost 3 bases to trimming and J lost 2 bases; unmatched junction nucleotides: 5. CDR3 sequence reads: CAISDNGGGQETQYF. DNA of the CDR3: TGTGCCATCAGTGATAATGGCGGGGGGCAAGAGACCCAGTACTTC.

The genes are TRBV5-3 and TRBJ2-7, with 8 bases lining up with TRBD2. TRBV5-3 is recorded as an ORF, its role being uncertain. V trimming: 4 bases; J trimming: 4 bases; junction bases outside the gene matches: 25. CDR3 length equals 20 residues. The CDR3, as DNA: TGTGCCAGAAGCCCCAGAAATTCGGCGGGGAAGCGGGAGATTGTTTACGAGCAGTACTTC. It specifies CARSPRNSAGKREIVYEQYF.

V gene TRBV18 combines with J gene TRBJ1-5; D gene unclear. Germline loops: CDR1 KGHSH, CDR2 LQKENI. CDR3 length: 17 amino acids. Trimming stripped 1 base from V and 3 bases from J, with 16 bases between. In nucleotides, the CDR3 is TGTGCCAGCTCACCACTCGCGCGAGACATGTACAATCAGCCCCAGCATTTT. It codes for CASSPLARDMYNQPQHF.

The chain couples TRBV5-4 to TRBJ2-1, with TRBD2 matching 7 bases. V lost 0 bases and J lost 4; bases outside the gene matches: 7. The CDR3 contains 16 residues. The germline V gene encodes CDR1 SGHNT and CDR2 YYREEE (reference sequence). CDR3 coding DNA: TGTGCCAGCAGCTTGGATTCCCAGCGGGAATACAATGAGCAGTTCTTC. Its translation: CASSLDSQREYNEQFF.

J is TRBJ2-1 and V is TRBV24-1; D not certain. Trimming stripped 4 bases from V and 5 bases from J, with 2 bases between. Germline V gene data show CDR1 as KGHDR and CDR2 as SFDVKD. This CDR3 spans 11 amino acids. The CDR3 here is CATSDNNEQFF. As DNA, the CDR3 is TGTGCCACCAGTGACAACAATGAGCAGTTCTTC.

The chain has TRBV5-5 and TRBJ1-2; 11 bases are shared with TRBD1. CDR1 is SGHKS, CDR2 YYEKEE, per germline (reference sequence). The V segment lost 2 bases and the J segment 4 bases; nucleotides outside the gene matches: 10. The CDR3 sequence is 17 residues long. The CDR3 coding sequence is TGTGCCAGCAGCTTCCGACTCCCGGGACAGGGGGGCTATGGCTACACCTTC. Residues: CASSFRLPGQGGYGYTF.

The rearrangement links TRBV19 to TRBJ1-1; a possible D gene is TRBD1 (5 bases). CDR3 length equals 16 residues. Per germline, CDR1 LNHDA and CDR2 SQIVND (reference sequence). Trimming left V 1 base short and J 1 base short, with 13 bases between. The CDR3 sequence is CASSIVGGNGNTEAFF. In nucleotides, the CDR3 is TGTGCCAGTAGTATAGTCGGGGGGAACGGGAACACTGAAGCTTTCTTT.

The chain employs TRBV19 and TRBJ2-7, with 10 nucleotides matching TRBD1. The germline gives CDR1 LNHDA, CDR2 SQIVND (reference sequence). The CDR3 covers 15 residues. V was clipped by 3 bases and J by 7 bases; unmatched bases: 9. Written as DNA, the CDR3 is TGTGCCAGTAGTATGGCTGGGACAGGGGCGCGTGAGCAGTACTTC. Its protein product is CASSMAGTGAREQYF.

The chain is built from TRBV29-1 and TRBJ2-7; TRBD2 agrees at 10 bases. The V and J ends lost 3 bases and 1 base, in that order; junction bases with no gene match: 3. Germline V CDR1 and CDR2: SQVTM, ANQGSEA. This CDR3 has 14 amino acids. The CDR3 DNA follows: TGCAGCGTTGAGGCTAGCGGGAGTTCCTACGAGCAGTACTTC. Its protein is CSVEASGSSYEQYF.

V is TRBV6-1 and J is TRBJ2-2; 11 bases are shared with TRBD2. The junction had 0 bases not matched to a gene; V was cut back by 2 bases and J by 4 bases. Germline CDR1 and CDR2: MNHNS and SASEGT. The CDR3 covers 15 residues. CDR3 in DNA: TGTGCCAGCAGTGAACTAGCGGGGGGCACCGGGGAGCTGTTTTTT. Its translation is CASSELAGGTGELFF.

CDR3 loop: CASSSRTSGGPYNEQFF. CDR3 bases: TGTGCCAGCAGCTCAAGGACTAGCGGGGGTCCCTACAATGAGCAGTTCTTC. The chain employs TRBV9 and TRBJ2-1, with TRBD2 identical over 13 bases. The CDR3 contains 17 residues. From germline, CDR1 is SGDLS and CDR2 YYNGEE. V shed 4 bases, J shed 2 bases, and the junction held 6 bases outside the gene matches.